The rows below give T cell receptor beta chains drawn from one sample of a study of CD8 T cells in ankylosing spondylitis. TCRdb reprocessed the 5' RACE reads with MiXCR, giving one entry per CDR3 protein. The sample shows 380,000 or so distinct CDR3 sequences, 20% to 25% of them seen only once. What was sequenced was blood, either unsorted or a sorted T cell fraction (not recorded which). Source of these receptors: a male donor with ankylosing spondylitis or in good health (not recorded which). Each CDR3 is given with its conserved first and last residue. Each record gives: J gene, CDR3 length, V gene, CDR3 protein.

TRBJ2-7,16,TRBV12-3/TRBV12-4,CASSFGSGDPSYEQYF
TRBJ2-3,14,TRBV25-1,CASRAGANTDTQYF
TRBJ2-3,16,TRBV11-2,CASSLVVVHGTDTQYF
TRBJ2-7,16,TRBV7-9,CASSLDMTGFSYEQYF
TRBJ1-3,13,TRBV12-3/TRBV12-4,CASSLESRNTIYF
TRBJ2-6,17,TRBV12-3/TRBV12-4,CASRPRDSDSGANVLTF
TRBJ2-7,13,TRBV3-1,CASSLLPGHEQYF
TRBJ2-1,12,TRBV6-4,CASSDQGNEQFF
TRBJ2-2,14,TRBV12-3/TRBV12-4,CASSLRVYTGELFF
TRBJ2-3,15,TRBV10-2,CATEGTPISTDTQYF
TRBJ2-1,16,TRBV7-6,CASSSSLAGGPDEQFF
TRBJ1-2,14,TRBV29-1,CSVEELGSNYGYTF
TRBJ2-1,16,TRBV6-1,CASTNLAGGELNEQFF
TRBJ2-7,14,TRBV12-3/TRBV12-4,CASSLAVSFYEQYF
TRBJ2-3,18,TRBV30,CAWSELFAGPTQEDTQYF
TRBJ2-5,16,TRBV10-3,CAISDPMDALGETQYF
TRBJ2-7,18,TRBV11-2,CASSLENRLTGSSYEQYF
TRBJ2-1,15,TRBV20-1,CSARDPTGDFNEQFF
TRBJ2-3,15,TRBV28,CASSPWDLRPDTQYF
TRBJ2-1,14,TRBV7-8,CASLQGQSYNEQFF
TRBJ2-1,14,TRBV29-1,CSVNTGTGDDEQFF
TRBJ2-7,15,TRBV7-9,CASSLAPGGTYEQYF
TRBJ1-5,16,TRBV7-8,CASSSGTGGQDQPQHF
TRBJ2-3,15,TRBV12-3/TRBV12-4,CASTSRGGVADTQYF
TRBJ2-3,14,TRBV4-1,CASSSRDSADTQYF
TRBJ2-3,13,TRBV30,CAWDRYVGDTQYF
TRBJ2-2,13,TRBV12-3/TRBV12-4,CASSLTGPGELFF
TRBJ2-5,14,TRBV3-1,CASSQDRGDETQYF
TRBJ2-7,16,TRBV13,CASSLEGTPEAYEQYF
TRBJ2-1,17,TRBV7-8,CASSLGLSSGGGNEQFF
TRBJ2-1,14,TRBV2,CASSEWTGDNEQFF
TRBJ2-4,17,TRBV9,CASSVAATGVIGDIQYF
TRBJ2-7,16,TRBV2,CASSEYGGALTYEQYF
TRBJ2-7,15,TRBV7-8,CASSGRAFPRNEQYF
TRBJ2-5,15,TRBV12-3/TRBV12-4,CASTAGTGLGETQYF
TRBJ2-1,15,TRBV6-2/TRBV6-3,CASSYRHLSYNEQFF
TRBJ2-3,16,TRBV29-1,CSVEDLGGGRADTQYF
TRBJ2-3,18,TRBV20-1,CSARDYLTRDYRADTQYF
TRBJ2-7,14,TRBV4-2,CASSPGGAAYEQYF
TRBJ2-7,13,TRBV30,CAWSRDAGYEQYF
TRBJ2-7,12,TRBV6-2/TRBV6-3,CASSPPVDEQYF
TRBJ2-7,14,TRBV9,CASSVDRGVHEQYF
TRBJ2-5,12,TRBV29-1,CSADPQGETQYF
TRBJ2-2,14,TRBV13,CASSLQVFTGELFF
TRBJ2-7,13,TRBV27,CATMWGGRRQTYF
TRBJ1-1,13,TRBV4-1,CASRVSAGTEAFF
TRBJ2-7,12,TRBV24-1,CATGSPTYEQYF
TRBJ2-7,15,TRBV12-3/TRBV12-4,CASSLGAPDVSEQYF
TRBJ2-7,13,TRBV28,CASSFGEAYEQYF
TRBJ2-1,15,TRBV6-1,CASSPGTTLYNEQFF
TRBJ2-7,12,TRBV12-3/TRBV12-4,CASSPNLYEQYF
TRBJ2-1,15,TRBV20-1,CSAPWPGQGHNEQFF
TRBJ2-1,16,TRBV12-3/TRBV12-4,CASSLGGYPLYNEQFF
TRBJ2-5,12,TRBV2,CASSDFKETQYF
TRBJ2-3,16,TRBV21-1,CASSKNRDRVTDTQYF
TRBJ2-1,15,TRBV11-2,CASSSGLPIADEQFF
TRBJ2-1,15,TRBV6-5,CASSYEGSPYNEQFF